Following are 17 T cell receptor beta chains from one sample sequenced in a study of control samples from healthy donors and cancer patients. The method was immunoSEQ multiplex PCR; TCRdb's version includes in-frame clones alone and lacks a portion of them. This table has about 60,000 clones, more than 85% appearing once. Sequenced sample: PBMCs. All receptors derive from a man aged 40-49 years with colorectal cancer.

This chain connects TRBV2 to TRBJ1-5; D call uncertain. The CDR3 sequence is 15 residues long. The germline gives CDR1 SNHLY, CDR2 FYNNEI. V was cut by 2 bases and J by 0 bases, with 8 bases left in between. This CDR3 reads CASSESNPSNQPQHF. DNA of the CDR3: TGTGCCAGCAGTGAAAGTAACCCTAGCAATCAGCCCCAGCATTTT. Full variable domain (missing parts from reference TRBV2 and TRBJ1-5): EPEVTQTPSHQVTQMGQEVILRCVPISNHLYFYWYRQILGQKVEFLVSFYNNEISEKSEIFDDQFSVERPDGSNFTLKIRSTKLEDSAMYFCASSESNPSNQPQHFGDGTRLSIL.

The chain uses TRBV14 and TRBJ1-6; no clear D. The germline gives CDR1 SGHDN, CDR2 FVKESK. CDR3 size: 16 residues. V was cut by 1 base and J by 2 bases, with 9 bases left in between. As DNA, the CDR3 is TGTGCCAGCAGCCAAGTAGGGCGAGCCTATAATTCACCCCTCCACTTT. Translating it yields CASSQVGRAYNSPLHF.

This clone was detected once. The rearrangement uses TRBV5-1 and TRBJ2-6; no definite D call. This CDR3 spans 16 amino acids. Germline CDR1 is SGHRS and CDR2 is YFSETQ. With 0 bases removed from V and 1 base from J, the gap between germline ends came to 8 bases. The CDR3 DNA is TGCGCCAGCAGCTTGGGCTCTAGTTCTGGGGCCAACGTCCTGACTTTC. It translates to CASSLGSSSGANVLTF.

This chain links TRBV6-1 with TRBJ2-1; 12 bases are a match to TRBD2. J lost 10 bases, V lost 4 bases, and 11 bases had no gene match. This CDR3 comprises 16 residues. Germline lookup yields CDR1 MNHNS and CDR2 SASEGT. The CDR3 reads CASSVASGGAPYEQFF. The DNA for the CDR3 is TGTGCCAGCAGTGTCGCTAGCGGGGGGGCGCCATACGAGCAGTTCTTC.

This clone came up once. The gene calls are TRBV6-1 and TRBJ1-5; TRBD1 matches at 8 bases. The CDR3 has 15 amino acids. The V and J ends lost 3 bases and 2 bases, in that order; junction bases with no gene match: 3. The germline V gene encodes CDR1 MNHNS and CDR2 SASEGT. The CDR3 loop is CASSEDRVGNQPQHF. The CDR3 DNA reads TGTGCCAGCAGTGAGGACAGGGTCGGCAATCAGCCCCAGCATTTT.

CDR3 in amino acids: CASNKLAGAHEQFF. The CDR3 DNA follows: TGTGCCAGCAACAAACTAGCGGGGGCTCATGAGCAGTTCTTC. The chain recombines TRBV27 with TRBJ2-1; 11 bases align to TRBD2. Unmatched junction bases numbered 7, after V lost 7 bases and J lost 8 bases. CDR3 size: 14 residues. Looked up from germline, CDR1 is MNHEY and CDR2 is SMNVEV (reference sequence).

The rearrangement links TRBV27 to TRBJ1-2, with TRBD1 identical over 10 bases. The CDR3 has 14 amino acids. Germline lookup yields CDR1 MNHEY and CDR2 SMNVEV (reference sequence). V dropped 5 bases and J dropped 4; count of bases not matched to a gene: 4. CDR3 sequence (DNA): TGTGCCAGCAGTCCGGACAGGGGGGGCTATGGCTACACCTTC. This codes for CASSPDRGGYGYTF.

The V call is TRBV6-6, the J call TRBJ1-2; D ambiguous. Germline CDR1 is MNHNY and CDR2 is SVGAGI (reference sequence). V lost 7 bases and J lost 0, with 6 bases in between. The CDR3 has 12 amino acids. CDR3 amino acids: CASTGSNYGYTF. The CDR3 DNA follows: TGTGCCAGCACCGGTTCTAACTATGGCTACACCTTC.

The rearrangement links TRBV7-3 to TRBJ1-3; no clear D. The CDR3 contains 12 residues. Germline values: CDR1 SGHTA, CDR2 FQGTGA. Trimming took 2 bases from V and 4 from J, leaving 3 bases between them. Written as DNA, the CDR3 is TGTGCCAGCAGCTTACAGGGAAACACCATATATTTT. It encodes CASSLQGNTIYF. Variable domain in full (rest from reference TRBV7-3 and TRBJ1-3): GAGVSQTPSNKVTEKGKYVELRCDPISGHTALYWYRQSLGQGPEFLIYFQGTGAADDSGLPNDRFFAVRPEGSVSTLKIQRTERGDSAVYLCASSLQGNTIYFGEGSWLTVV.

The rearrangement joins TRBV5-8 to TRBJ2-3; perhaps TRBD1 as D (5 bases). The CDR3 spans 13 residues. In germline, CDR1 is SGHTS, CDR2 YDEGEE. Trimming removed 2 bases from V and 5 bases from J, with 9 bases in between. CDR3 amino acids: CASSFAGLDTQYF. The CDR3 region has the DNA TGTGCCAGCAGCTTTGCAGGGTTAGATACGCAGTATTTT.

This chain connects TRBV2 to TRBJ1-6; perhaps TRBD1 as D (6 bases). The CDR3 is 14 amino acids. Germline CDR1 is SNHLY and CDR2 is FYNNEI. Trimming stripped 4 bases from V and 5 bases from J, with 9 bases between. In DNA form, the CDR3 reads TGTGCCAGCAGTGTGGGGACAAATAATTCACCCCTCCACTTT. Residues: CASSVGTNNSPLHF.

The rearrangement uses TRBV7-2 and TRBJ1-6, with D possibly TRBD1 on 6 matching bases. Germline loops: CDR1 SGHTA, CDR2 FQGNSA. The germline V and J ends were trimmed by 7 bases and 2 bases, with 15 bases remaining between them. The CDR3 length is 16 residues. The CDR3 region is CASTLGTRAYNSPLHF. The CDR3 nucleotides are TGTGCCAGCACCCTCGGGACACGAGCCTATAATTCACCCCTCCACTTT. Combining the CDR3 with reference TRBV7-2 and TRBJ1-6 gives the whole variable domain GAGVSQSPSNKVTEKGKDVELRCDPISGHTALYWYRQSLGQGLEFLIYFQGNSAPDKSGLPSDRFSAERTGGSVSTLTIQRTQQEDSAVYLCASTLGTRAYNSPLHFGNGTRLTVT.

The chain couples TRBV6-5 to TRBJ2-7; possibly TRBD2 for D (6 bases). The CDR3 is 13 residues long. In germline, CDR1 is MNHEY, CDR2 SVGAGI. Trimming left V 6 bases short and J 7 bases short, with 16 bases between. CDR3 amino acids: CASRPSGGEEQYF. CDR3 in DNA: TGTGCCAGCAGACCTTCCGGGGGAGAAGAGCAGTACTTC.

J is TRBJ1-1 and V is TRBV7-2; D is perhaps TRBD1 (5 bases). The CDR3 sequence is 13 residues long. Deletions cut 3 bases from V and 12 bases from J, with 17 bases between. In germline, CDR1 is SGHTA, CDR2 FQGNSA. CDR3 sequence reads: CASSFPGLRVTFF. CDR3 nucleotides: TGTGCCAGCAGCTTTCCGGGACTCAGGGTAACTTTCTTT.

This clone was seen only once. V gene TRBV12-1 combines with J gene TRBJ1-1. TRBV12-1 is classified as a pseudogene. The CDR3 is 12 amino acids. In DNA, the CDR3 is TGTGCCAGCAGCTTTGGGAACACTGAAGCTTTCTTT. Encoded protein: CASSFGNTEAFF.

The chain joins TRBV4-2 to TRBJ1-4, with 8 bases fitting TRBD1. Germline V CDR1 and CDR2: LGHNA, YNFKEQ. This CDR3 has 15 amino acids. The junction had 7 bases not matched to a gene; V was cut back by 3 bases and J by 7 bases. The CDR3 DNA is TGTGCCAGCAGCCACCTTGACAGGGGCGTTGAAAAACTGTTTTTT. As protein: CASSHLDRGVEKLFF.

This chain uses TRBV6-1 with TRBJ1-5; no clear D. Germline lookup yields CDR1 MNHNS and CDR2 SASEGT. Trimming removed 3 bases at V and 0 bases at J, with 9 bases between. This CDR3 comprises 15 residues. CDR3 bases: TGTGCCAGCAGTGACAAGGCGAATAGCAATCAGCCCCAGCATTTT. It codes for CASSDKANSNQPQHF.